The 31 T cell receptor beta chains below come from one sample, sequenced in a study of T cells in Graves' hyperthyroidism and ophthalmopathy. Using RNA transcripts as the source, TCR beta CDR3 regions were amplified. An initial round of RT-PCR targeting the TCR CDR3 relied on the HTBI primer set. TCRdb reprocessed the multiplex PCR reads via MiXCR and lists one record per CDR3 protein. The table shows 800,000 or so distinct CDR3 sequences, with 35% to 45% occurring only once. Sample: blood. The receptors originated from a man between 18 and 35 years old with Graves' hyperthyroidism.

To note about this clonotype: A junction boundary mismatches the germline segment, possibly from a read error. The rearrangement uses TRBV7-3 and TRBJ2-7, with 7 nucleotides matching TRBD2. CDR1 is SGHTA and CDR2 is FQGTGA in the germline V gene. The CDR3 spans 13 residues. The CDR3 DNA reads as TGCGCCAGCAGCCAAGATCGCGGGAGCGCGCAGTACTTC. It specifies CASSQDRGSAQYF.

The CDR3 DNA sequence: TGTGCCAGCAGAGATCGGGACAGGGTATACGGCTACACCTTC. Amino acid sequence: CASRDRDRVYGYTF. This chain uses TRBV6-5 with TRBJ1-2, with 9 bases lining up with TRBD1. Germline-derived CDR1 and CDR2 are MNHEY and SVGAGI. V gave up 6 bases and J gave up 8 bases; unmatched junction bases: 10. This CDR3 region has 14 residues.

In its sample, this clonotype was seen many times. The CDR3 is CAISEGTDEKLFF. CDR3 coding DNA: TGTGCCATCAGTGAAGGGACGGATGAAAAACTGTTTTTT. The rearrangement joins TRBV10-3 to TRBJ1-4, with a possible D match to TRBD1 (5 bases). Germline loops: CDR1 ENHRY, CDR2 SYGVKD. V was cut by 3 bases and J by 6 bases, with 8 bases left in between. This CDR3 has 13 residues.

This sequence joins TRBV19 and TRBJ1-5; a possible D gene is TRBD1 (5 bases). The length of the CDR3 is 16 residues. From germline, CDR1 is LNHDA and CDR2 SQIVND (reference sequence). V lost 5 bases to trimming and J lost 1 base, with 15 bases between them. CDR3 sequence reads: CASSGAGRLSNQPQHF. The CDR3 nucleotides are TGTGCCAGTAGTGGGGCCGGACGGCTCAGCAATCAGCCCCAGCATTTT.

The chain uses TRBV4-3 and TRBJ2-5; 10 positions agree with TRBD2. The CDR3 consists of 15 residues. Germline values: CDR1 LGHNA, CDR2 YSLEER. Trimming removed 1 base from V and 5 bases from J; junction bases left unmatched: 4. Here the CDR3 reads CASSQGASGSETQYF. The CDR3 nucleotides are TGCGCCAGCAGCCAAGGGGCTAGCGGGAGCGAGACCCAGTACTTC.

This clonotype was counted a few times. The V call is TRBV19, the J call TRBJ1-4; 7 nucleotides agree with TRBD1. Looked up from germline, CDR1 is LNHDA and CDR2 is SQIVND (reference sequence). The V and J ends lost 4 bases and 8 bases, in that order; junction bases with no gene match: 13. This CDR3 region has 16 residues. CDR3 residues: CASSKTGQLYSEKLFF. CDR3 bases: TGTGCCAGTAGTAAGACGGGACAGCTCTATTCCGAAAAACTGTTTTTT.

This clonotype was picked up a small number of times. V and J are TRBV19 and TRBJ1-1; unclear D gene. Trimming pared 4 bases from V and 8 bases from J, leaving 17 bases between. This CDR3 contains 14 residues. Germline V gene data show CDR1 as LNHDA and CDR2 as SQIVND (reference sequence). In nucleotides, the CDR3 is TGTGCCAGTAGTACCCTTTCCGGTCCGGTCGAAGCTTTCTTT. The encoded protein is CASSTLSGPVEAFF.

This clonotype appeared a few times. J is TRBJ2-7 and V is TRBV5-5; D is perhaps TRBD1 (6 bases). The germline V gene has CDR1 SGHKS and CDR2 YYEKEE (reference sequence). Deletions cut 3 bases from V and 6 bases from J, with 13 bases between. The CDR3 is made up of 13 amino acids. CDR3 nucleotide sequence: TGTGCCAGCAGCTATGTACCAGGGGTCGAGCAGTACTTC. This translates into CASSYVPGVEQYF.

The V gene is TRBV10-3, the J gene TRBJ2-1; TRBD1 is a possible D gene (6 bases). CDR3 size: 13 residues. Germline lookup yields CDR1 ENHRY and CDR2 SYGVKD. V lost 8 bases and J lost 8, with 16 bases in between. CDR3 sequence reads: CAICRDGTHEQFF. The CDR3 DNA is TGTGCCATCTGCCGGGACGGGACACATGAGCAGTTCTTC.

This rearrangement joins TRBV7-9 to TRBJ2-2; 14 nucleotides match TRBD2. The CDR3 consists of 19 residues. Germline V gene lookup returns CDR1 SEHNR and CDR2 FQNEAQ (reference sequence). V was clipped by 5 bases and J by 0 bases; unmatched bases: 8. CDR3 in amino acids: CASSRGLAGGPANTGELFF. The CDR3 nucleotides read TGTGCCAGCAGCCGCGGACTAGCGGGGGGCCCGGCGAACACCGGGGAGCTGTTTTTT. The whole variable domain, filled in from reference TRBV7-9 and TRBJ2-2, reads DTGVSQNPRHKITKRGQNVTFRCDPISEHNRLYWYRQTLGQGPEFLTYFQNEAQLEKSRLLSDRFSAERPKGSFSTLEIQRTEQGDSAMYLCASSRGLAGGPANTGELFFGEGSRLTVL.

The chain carries TRBV9 and TRBJ2-7; 8 bases line up with TRBD2. Looked up from germline, CDR1 is SGDLS and CDR2 is YYNGEE. This CDR3 spans 15 amino acids. Unmatched junction bases numbered 10, after V lost 3 bases and J lost 5 bases. The CDR3 DNA reads TGTGCCAGCAGCGCGCGGGGGGCACCAACGAACGAGCAGTACTTC. Translation: CASSARGAPTNEQYF. The variable domain in full, completed from reference TRBV9 and TRBJ2-7, reads DSGVTQTPKHLITATGQRVTLRCSPRSGDLSVYWYQQSLDQGLQFLIQYYNGEERAKGNILERFSAQQFPDLHSELNLSSLELGDSALYFCASSARGAPTNEQYFGPGTRLTVT.

This clonotype was detected once. An end of the junction does not agree with germline; a read error may underlie this. The chain uses TRBV11-2 and TRBJ2-5; either TRBD1 or TRBD2 may supply D (5 bases each). CDR1 is SGHAT and CDR2 is FQNNGV in the germline V gene. This CDR3 region has 15 residues. The CDR3 DNA reads as TGCGCCAGCAGCCAAGGGACCGCAAAGAGCGCGGCCCAGTACTTC. Amino acids: CASSQGTAKSAAQYF.

In this sample, this clonotype turned up many times. In DNA, the CDR3 is TGTGCCAGCAGCCCCGTGGGAGCCGCCTACGAGCAGTACTTC. Translation: CASSPVGAAYEQYF. J is TRBJ2-7 and V is TRBV7-2; tentative D call: TRBD2 (5 bases). This CDR3 comprises 14 residues. Trimming left V 5 bases short and J 2 bases short, with 13 bases between. Germline V gives CDR1 SGHTA, CDR2 FQGNSA.

The V call is TRBV6-5, the J call TRBJ2-2; 10 positions match TRBD1. J was trimmed by 3 bases and V by 6 bases; bases with no gene match: 7. The CDR3 runs 16 residues. The germline gives CDR1 MNHEY, CDR2 SVGAGI. The CDR3 DNA is TGTGCCAGCAGGGGGGGACAGGGGATCCACACCGGGGAGCTGTTTTTT. The encoded protein is CASRGGQGIHTGELFF.

The chain joins TRBV15 to TRBJ1-2; 8 nucleotides align to TRBD1. The germline V gene encodes CDR1 LNHNV and CDR2 YYDKDF (reference sequence). J gave up 5 bases and V 8 bases, and 7 bases lay outside the gene matches. The CDR3 covers 13 residues. CDR3 sequence reads: CATETGDLYGYTF. As DNA, the CDR3 is TGTGCCACCGAGACAGGGGACCTTTATGGCTACACCTTC.

This clonotype was picked up a small number of times. J is TRBJ2-7 and V is TRBV2; D ambiguous. The CDR3 contains 13 residues. The V gene's germline CDR1 is SNHLY and CDR2 FYNNEI. Trimming took 2 bases from V and 6 from J, leaving 11 bases between them. In DNA, the CDR3 is TGTGCCAGCAGTGAATCGAGAGACACCGAGCAGTACTTC. Translating gives CASSESRDTEQYF.

This rearrangement joins TRBV6-1 to TRBJ2-2; 9 bases line up with TRBD2. Germline trimming cut 6 bases from V and 8 bases from J; bases unmatched to any gene: 10. CDR3 size: 15 residues. Germline-derived CDR1 and CDR2 are MNHNS and SASEGT. This CDR3 is CASSISGRPAGELFF. For the CDR3, the DNA is TGTGCCAGCAGCATTAGCGGGAGACCCGCAGGGGAGCTGTTTTTT.

The rearrangement joins TRBV13 to TRBJ1-1; perhaps TRBD1 as D (6 bases). V was cut by 5 bases and J by 1 base, with 17 bases left in between. Germline V gene data show CDR1 as PRHDT and CDR2 as FYEKMQ (reference sequence). This CDR3 has 16 residues. Here the CDR3 reads CASSKGVPTPNTEAFF. CDR3 DNA: TGTGCCAGCAGCAAGGGGGTGCCGACTCCGAACACTGAAGCTTTCTTT.

This clonotype was counted only a few times. The chain employs TRBV19 and TRBJ1-5, with 10 nucleotides matching TRBD1. The germline CDR1 and CDR2 sequences are LNHDA and SQIVND (reference sequence). The CDR3 sequence is 18 residues long. J gave up 2 bases and V 5 bases, and 12 bases lay outside the gene matches. The CDR3 loop is CASSSRPGTGVGNQPQHF. The CDR3 bases are TGTGCCAGTAGTTCGCGTCCCGGGACAGGGGTAGGCAATCAGCCCCAGCATTTT.

The genes are TRBV4-2 and TRBJ2-7; 9 bases align to TRBD2. Germline CDR1 reads LGHNA; CDR2 reads YNFKEQ. The CDR3 runs to 15 residues. V lost 0 bases and J lost 3; bases outside the gene matches: 3. CDR3 nucleotide sequence: TGTGCCAGCAGCCAAGATTATAGCGGGGGCTACGAGCAGTACTTC. This encodes CASSQDYSGGYEQYF.

As for this clonotype: A much larger clone lies one base from this, so it may be a read error. The CDR3 region has the DNA TGTGCCAGTGGCAATGCCGCCAGGGGCCATCAGCCCCAGCATTTT. Translating it yields CASGNAARGHQPQHF. The chain has TRBV19 and TRBJ1-5, with D maybe TRBD1 (6 bases). With 8 bases removed from V and 5 bases from J, the gap between germline ends came to 19 bases. The germline V gene has CDR1 LNHDA and CDR2 SQIVND (reference sequence). This CDR3 spans 15 amino acids.

The chain couples TRBV5-8 to TRBJ1-1, with TRBD1 identical over 8 bases. The CDR3 runs 14 residues. Per the germline V gene, CDR1 is SGHTS and CDR2 is YDEGEE. With 5 bases clipped from V and 4 bases from J, the junction kept 7 bases outside the gene matches. The CDR3 reads CASSRRTGPTEAFF. For the CDR3, the DNA is TGTGCCAGCAGTCGCCGGACAGGGCCCACTGAAGCTTTCTTT.

The chain employs TRBV15 and TRBJ2-6; maybe TRBD1 (6 bases). Germline V gives CDR1 LNHNV, CDR2 YYDKDF (reference sequence). CDR3 length: 15 amino acids. V gave up 0 bases and J gave up 9 bases, with 12 bases separating them. Here the CDR3 DNA reads TGTGCCACCAGCAGAGATAAAGGCAGGGGCAACGTCCTGACTTTC. Protein sequence: CATSRDKGRGNVLTF.

This clonotype showed up many times. This chain joins TRBV13 and TRBJ2-7, with D uncertain. This CDR3 contains 12 residues. Trimming pared 5 bases from V and 5 bases from J, leaving 10 bases between. Germline CDR1 is PRHDT and CDR2 is FYEKMQ (reference sequence). CDR3 DNA: TGTGCCAGCAGCGCAACAACGCACGAGCAGTACTTC. Protein product: CASSATTHEQYF.

This sequence joins TRBV10-3 and TRBJ1-4, with 7 positions matching TRBD1. The CDR3 is 14 amino acids. Germline values: CDR1 ENHRY, CDR2 SYGVKD. V trimming: 11 bases; J trimming: 7 bases; junction bases outside the gene matches: 13. The DNA of the CDR3 is TGTGCCGCCGACCCGACAGGGAACACTGAAAAACTGTTTTTT. Its protein is CAADPTGNTEKLFF.

The gene calls are TRBV7-6 and TRBJ1-5; D gene uncertain. This CDR3 is built from 16 residues. V dropped 5 bases and J dropped 0 bases, with 14 bases sitting between them. Germline V CDR1 and CDR2: SGHVS, FNYEAQ. The CDR3: CASSPRRRASNQPQHF. The CDR3 DNA sequence: TGTGCCAGCAGCCCCCGGAGGAGGGCTAGCAATCAGCCCCAGCATTTT.

This clonotype came up a few times. V is TRBV4-3 and J is TRBJ2-5; 7 bases fit TRBD1. V trimming: 4 bases; J trimming: 4 bases; junction bases outside the gene matches: 6. The CDR3 is 14 amino acids. The germline gives CDR1 LGHNA, CDR2 YSLEER. The DNA of the CDR3 is TGCGCCAGCAGCCTGACAGGGATGGGAGAGACCCAGTACTTC. The encoded protein is CASSLTGMGETQYF.

The chain recombines TRBV20-1 with TRBJ1-4; D is unclear. CDR1 and CDR2 (germline): DFQATT, SNEGSKA (reference sequence). The CDR3 sequence is 15 residues long. With 2 bases removed from V and 5 bases from J, the gap between germline ends came to 15 bases. The chain's CDR3 is CSARRAGRRNEKLFF. CDR3 nucleotides: TGCAGTGCTAGAAGGGCAGGCCGAAGGAATGAAAAACTGTTTTTT.

The chain links TRBV25-1 to TRBJ1-1, with D unclear. This CDR3 is 17 amino acids long. The germline CDR1 and CDR2 sequences are MGHDK and SYGVNS. The ends were cut back, 6 bases at V and 5 bases at J, with 25 bases in the middle. CDR3 coding DNA: TGTGCCAGCAGACTTCGGACGATCGGACTGGTGGATACTGAAGCTTTCTTT. Protein product: CASRLRTIGLVDTEAFF.

CDR3: CASRGGGTSTDTQYF. The CDR3 DNA reads as TGCGCCAGCAGAGGAGGAGGGACTAGCACAGATACGCAGTATTTT. The V call is TRBV10-2, the J call TRBJ2-3; D is possibly TRBD2 (6 bases). Trimming took 6 bases from V and 0 from J, leaving 13 bases between them. CDR1 and CDR2 (germline): WSHSY, SAAADI. This CDR3 spans 15 amino acids.

The chain recombines TRBV19 with TRBJ1-1, with D perhaps TRBD1 (5 bases). Trimming removed 0 bases from V and 6 bases from J, with 11 bases in between. Per the germline V gene, CDR1 is LNHDA and CDR2 is SQIVND (reference sequence). There are 14 residues in the CDR3. The CDR3 reads CASSIDLLRAEAFF. The CDR3 DNA reads TGTGCCAGTAGTATAGATCTGCTCAGGGCTGAAGCTTTCTTT.